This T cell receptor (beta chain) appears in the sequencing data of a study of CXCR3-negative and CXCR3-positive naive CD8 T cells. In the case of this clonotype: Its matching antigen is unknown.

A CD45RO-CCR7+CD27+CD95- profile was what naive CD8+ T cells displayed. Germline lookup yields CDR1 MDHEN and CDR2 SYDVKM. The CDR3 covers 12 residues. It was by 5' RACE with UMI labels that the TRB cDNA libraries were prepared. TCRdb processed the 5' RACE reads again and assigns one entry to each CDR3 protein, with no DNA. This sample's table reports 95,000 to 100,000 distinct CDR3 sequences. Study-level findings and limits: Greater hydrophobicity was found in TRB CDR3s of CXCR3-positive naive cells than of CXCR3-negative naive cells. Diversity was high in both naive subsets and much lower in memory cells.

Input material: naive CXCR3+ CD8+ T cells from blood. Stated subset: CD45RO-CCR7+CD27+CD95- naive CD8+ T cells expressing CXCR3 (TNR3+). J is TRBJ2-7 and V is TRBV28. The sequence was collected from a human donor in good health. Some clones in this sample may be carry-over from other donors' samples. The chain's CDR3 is CASSFLVSEQYF.